The rows below give T cell receptor beta chains drawn from one sample of a study of CD8+ T cells in alopecia areata. Sequencing was performed with immunoSEQ multiplex PCR; in TCRdb, only in-frame clones are kept and a portion is missing. The sample records over 150,000 clones, 50% to 60% being singletons. The source was CD4+ T cells sorted from blood, collected at week 0. These receptors were collected from a human donor with alopecia areata. Both conserved end residues are part of each CDR3. Each record gives: V gene, J gene, clone size, D gene, CDR3 protein, CDR3 DNA. D genes are given only for firm matches. Part of the rows lack a size; the others show once, few, many or a class for expanded clones.

V gene: TRBV29-1; J gene: TRBJ2-5; clone size: few; D gene: NA; CDR3 protein: CSMARGTETQYF; CDR3 DNA: TGCAGCATGGCTCGGGGTACAGAGACCCAGTACTTC
V gene: TRBV29-1; J gene: TRBJ2-5; clone size: NA; D gene: TRBD1; CDR3 protein: CSVEVGQGRGETQYF; CDR3 DNA: TGCAGCGTTGAGGTGGGACAGGGTAGGGGAGAGACCCAGTACTTC
V gene: TRBV7-9; J gene: TRBJ2-4; clone size: NA; D gene: NA; CDR3 protein: CASSLGTPRDIQYF; CDR3 DNA: TGTGCCAGCAGCTTAGGGACTCCAAGGGACATTCAGTACTTC
V gene: TRBV4-1; J gene: TRBJ2-1; clone size: NA; D gene: NA; CDR3 protein: CASSRTADSYNEQFF; CDR3 DNA: TGCGCCAGCAGCCGGACAGCCGACTCCTACAATGAGCAGTTCTTC
V gene: TRBV9; J gene: TRBJ1-1; clone size: few; D gene: NA; CDR3 protein: CASSRTVKNTEAFF; CDR3 DNA: TGTGCCAGCAGCCGAACGGTGAAGAACACTGAAGCTTTCTTT
V gene: TRBV30; J gene: TRBJ2-3; clone size: NA; D gene: TRBD1; CDR3 protein: CAWGKGQGRDTQYF; CDR3 DNA: TGTGCCTGGGGGAAGGGACAGGGGAGAGATACGCAGTATTTT
V gene: TRBV27; J gene: TRBJ2-3; clone size: NA; D gene: TRBD2; CDR3 protein: CAEGGTSGSTDTQYF; CDR3 DNA: TGTGCCGAGGGCGGGACTAGCGGGAGCACAGATACGCAGTATTTT
V gene: TRBV5-1; J gene: TRBJ1-1; clone size: few; D gene: NA; CDR3 protein: CASSLDTEAFF; CDR3 DNA: TGCGCCAGCAGCTTGGACACTGAAGCTTTCTTT
V gene: TRBV29-1; J gene: TRBJ1-1; clone size: once; D gene: NA; CDR3 protein: CSGVRENTEAFF; CDR3 DNA: TGCAGCGGAGTCAGGGAGAACACTGAAGCTTTCTTT
V gene: TRBV4-1; J gene: TRBJ1-2; clone size: NA; D gene: NA; CDR3 protein: CASSQDRRGFLSGGYTF; CDR3 DNA: TGCGCCAGCAGCCAAGACCGCAGGGGTTTCCTTAGTGGCGGCTACACCTTC
V gene: TRBV11-1; J gene: TRBJ1-2; clone size: few; D gene: NA; CDR3 protein: CASSLGAPNGYTF; CDR3 DNA: TGTGCCAGCAGCTTAGGGGCACCAAATGGCTACACCTTC
V gene: TRBV28; J gene: TRBJ1-2; clone size: few; D gene: TRBD1; CDR3 protein: CASSLFSPIGQGHGYTF; CDR3 DNA: TGTGCCAGCAGTTTATTTAGTCCCATCGGACAGGGCCATGGCTACACCTTC
V gene: TRBV11-2; J gene: TRBJ2-7; clone size: NA; D gene: TRBD2; CDR3 protein: CASSSSGGASEQYF; CDR3 DNA: TGTGCCAGCAGCAGTAGCGGGGGGGCGAGCGAGCAGTACTTC
V gene: TRBV7-2; J gene: TRBJ2-6; clone size: NA; D gene: NA; CDR3 protein: CASSTRLGANVLTF; CDR3 DNA: TGTGCCAGCAGCACCAGACTGGGGGCCAACGTCCTGACTTTC
V gene: TRBV2; J gene: TRBJ1-1; clone size: NA; D gene: NA; CDR3 protein: CASSRGEGTEAFF; CDR3 DNA: TGTGCCAGCAGTAGAGGGGAAGGGACTGAAGCTTTCTTT
V gene: TRBV6-1; J gene: TRBJ2-7; clone size: NA; D gene: NA; CDR3 protein: CASSRGYEQYF; CDR3 DNA: TGTGCCAGCAGCCGGGGCTACGAGCAGTACTTC
V gene: TRBV5-1; J gene: TRBJ2-1; clone size: few; D gene: NA; CDR3 protein: CASSTGWGGLSNEQFF; CDR3 DNA: TGCGCCAGCAGCACAGGCTGGGGGGGCTTGTCAAATGAGCAGTTCTTC
V gene: TRBV29-1; J gene: TRBJ2-1; clone size: few; D gene: NA; CDR3 protein: CSVGSTVQRINEQFF; CDR3 DNA: TGCAGCGTTGGAAGTACGGTCCAGCGGATCAATGAGCAGTTCTTC
V gene: TRBV15; J gene: TRBJ2-3; clone size: few; D gene: NA; CDR3 protein: CATSRGQGNTQYF; CDR3 DNA: TGTGCCACCAGCAGAGGGCAGGGAAATACGCAGTATTTT
V gene: TRBV5-1; J gene: TRBJ2-1; clone size: NA; D gene: NA; CDR3 protein: CASSLAPSGLNNEQFF; CDR3 DNA: TGCGCCAGCAGCTTGGCCCCAAGCGGTCTTAACAATGAGCAGTTCTTC
V gene: TRBV4-2; J gene: TRBJ1-4; clone size: few; D gene: NA; CDR3 protein: CASSQATGGLFF; CDR3 DNA: TGTGCCAGCAGCCAAGCCACAGGCGGACTGTTTTTT